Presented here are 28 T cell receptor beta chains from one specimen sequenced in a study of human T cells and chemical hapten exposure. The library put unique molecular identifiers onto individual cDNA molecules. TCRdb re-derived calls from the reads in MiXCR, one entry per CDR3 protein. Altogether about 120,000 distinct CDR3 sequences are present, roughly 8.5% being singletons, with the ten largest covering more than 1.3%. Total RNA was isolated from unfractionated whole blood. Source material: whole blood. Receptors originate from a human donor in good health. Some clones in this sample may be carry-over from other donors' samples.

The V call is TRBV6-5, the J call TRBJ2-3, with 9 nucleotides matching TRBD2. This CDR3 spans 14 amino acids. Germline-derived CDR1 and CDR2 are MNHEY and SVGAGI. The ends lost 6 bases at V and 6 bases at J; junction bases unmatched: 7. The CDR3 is CASSSGLAVDTQYF. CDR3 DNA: TGTGCCAGCAGCTCGGGACTAGCAGTTGATACGCAGTATTTT.

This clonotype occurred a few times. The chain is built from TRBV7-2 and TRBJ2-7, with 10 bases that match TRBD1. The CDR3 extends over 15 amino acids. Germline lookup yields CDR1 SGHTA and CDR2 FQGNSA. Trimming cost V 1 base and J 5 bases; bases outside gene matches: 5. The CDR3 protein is CASSLVGQGPDEQYF. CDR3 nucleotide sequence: TGTGCCAGCAGCTTAGTGGGACAGGGGCCCGACGAGCAGTACTTC.

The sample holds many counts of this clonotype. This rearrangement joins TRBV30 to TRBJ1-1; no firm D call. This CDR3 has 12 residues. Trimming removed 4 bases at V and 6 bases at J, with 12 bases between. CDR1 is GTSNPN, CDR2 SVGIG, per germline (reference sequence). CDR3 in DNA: TGTGCCTGGAAACTTAGGGTTTCTGAAGCTTTCTTT. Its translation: CAWKLRVSEAFF.

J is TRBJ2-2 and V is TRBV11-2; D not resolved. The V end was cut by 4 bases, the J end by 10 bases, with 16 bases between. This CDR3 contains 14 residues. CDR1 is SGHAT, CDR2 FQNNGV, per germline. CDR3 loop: CASSSEKGTSELFF. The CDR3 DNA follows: TGTGCCAGCAGCTCAGAAAAGGGTACTTCGGAGCTGTTTTTT.

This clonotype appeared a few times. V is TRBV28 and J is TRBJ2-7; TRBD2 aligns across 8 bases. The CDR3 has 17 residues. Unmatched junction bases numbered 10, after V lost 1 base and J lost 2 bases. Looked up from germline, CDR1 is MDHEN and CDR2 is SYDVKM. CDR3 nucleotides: TGTGCCAGCAGTTTATATGGCCGAGGAGCGGGAGCCTACGAGCAGTACTTC. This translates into CASSLYGRGAGAYEQYF.

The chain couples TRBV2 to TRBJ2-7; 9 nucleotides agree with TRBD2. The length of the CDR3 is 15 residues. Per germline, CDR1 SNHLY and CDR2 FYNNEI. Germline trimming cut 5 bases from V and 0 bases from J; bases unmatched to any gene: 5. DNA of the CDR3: TGTGCCAGCAGTACGACTAGCGGTAACTCCTACGAGCAGTACTTC. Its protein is CASSTTSGNSYEQYF.

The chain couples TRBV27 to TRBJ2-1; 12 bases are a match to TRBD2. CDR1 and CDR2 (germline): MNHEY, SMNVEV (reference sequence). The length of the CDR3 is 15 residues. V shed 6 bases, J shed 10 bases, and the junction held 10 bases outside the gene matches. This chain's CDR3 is CASRRLAGEGKEQFF. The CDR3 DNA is TGTGCCAGCAGACGACTAGCGGGAGAGGGTAAAGAGCAGTTCTTC.

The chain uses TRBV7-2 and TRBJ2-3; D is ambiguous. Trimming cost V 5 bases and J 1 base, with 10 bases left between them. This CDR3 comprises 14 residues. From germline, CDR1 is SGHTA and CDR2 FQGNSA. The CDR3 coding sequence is TGTGCCAGCAGCCCTCTTGCTCGCACAGATACGCAGTATTTT. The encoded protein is CASSPLARTDTQYF.

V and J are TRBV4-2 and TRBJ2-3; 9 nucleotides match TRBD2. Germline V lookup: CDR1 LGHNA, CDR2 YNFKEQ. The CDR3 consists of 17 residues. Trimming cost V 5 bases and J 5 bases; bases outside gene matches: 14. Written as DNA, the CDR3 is TGTGCCAGCAGCAAAATAGCGGGAGAGGGGCAGGTAGATACGCAGTATTTT. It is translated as CASSKIAGEGQVDTQYF.

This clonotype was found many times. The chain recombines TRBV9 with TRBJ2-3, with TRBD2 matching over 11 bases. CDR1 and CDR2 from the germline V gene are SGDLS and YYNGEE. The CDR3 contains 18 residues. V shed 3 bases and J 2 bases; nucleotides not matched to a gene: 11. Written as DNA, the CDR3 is TGTGCCAGCAGCGGCGCCCTGTTACTAGCGGGGGTCACAGATACGCAGTATTTT. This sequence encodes CASSGALLLAGVTDTQYF.

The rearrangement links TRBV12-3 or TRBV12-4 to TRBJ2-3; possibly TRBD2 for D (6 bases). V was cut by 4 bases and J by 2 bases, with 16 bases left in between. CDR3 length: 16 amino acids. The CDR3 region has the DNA TGTGCCAGCAGTTCCCAACTCCGGAGGGTCACAGATACGCAGTATTTT. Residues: CASSSQLRRVTDTQYF.

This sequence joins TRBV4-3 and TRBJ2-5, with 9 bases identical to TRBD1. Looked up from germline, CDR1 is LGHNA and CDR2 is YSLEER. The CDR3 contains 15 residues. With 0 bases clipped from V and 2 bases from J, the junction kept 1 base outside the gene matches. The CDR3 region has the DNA TGCGCCAGCAGCCAAGATGGGACAGGGCAAGAGACCCAGTACTTC. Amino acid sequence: CASSQDGTGQETQYF.

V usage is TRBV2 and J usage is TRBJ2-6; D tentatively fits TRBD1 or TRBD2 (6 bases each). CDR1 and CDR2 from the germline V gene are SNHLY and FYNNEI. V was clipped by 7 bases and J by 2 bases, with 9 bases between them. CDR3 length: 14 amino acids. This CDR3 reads CASKGEAGANVLTF. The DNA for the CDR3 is TGTGCCAGCAAGGGGGAGGCTGGGGCCAACGTCCTGACTTTC.

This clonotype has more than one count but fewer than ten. The CDR3 region has the DNA TGTGCCAGCAGTAAGGGCCTCAATCAGCCCCAGCATTTT. Encoded protein: CASSKGLNQPQHF. This chain links TRBV6-2 or TRBV6-3 with TRBJ1-5, with no clear D. Trimming pared 5 bases from V and 3 bases from J, leaving 8 bases between. Per germline, CDR1 MNHEY and CDR2 SVGEGT. The CDR3 totals 13 residues.

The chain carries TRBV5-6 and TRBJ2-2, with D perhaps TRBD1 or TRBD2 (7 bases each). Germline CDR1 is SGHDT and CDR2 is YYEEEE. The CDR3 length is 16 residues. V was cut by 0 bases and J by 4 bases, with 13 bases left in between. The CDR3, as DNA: TGTGCCAGCAGCTTGGGCCAGGGGGGGAGCACCGGGGAGCTGTTTTTT. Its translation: CASSLGQGGSTGELFF.

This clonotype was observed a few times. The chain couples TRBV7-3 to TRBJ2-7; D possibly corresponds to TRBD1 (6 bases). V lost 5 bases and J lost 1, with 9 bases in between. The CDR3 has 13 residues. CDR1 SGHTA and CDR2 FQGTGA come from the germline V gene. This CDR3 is CASSQGGSYEQYF. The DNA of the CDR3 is TGTGCCAGCAGCCAAGGGGGTTCCTACGAGCAGTACTTC.

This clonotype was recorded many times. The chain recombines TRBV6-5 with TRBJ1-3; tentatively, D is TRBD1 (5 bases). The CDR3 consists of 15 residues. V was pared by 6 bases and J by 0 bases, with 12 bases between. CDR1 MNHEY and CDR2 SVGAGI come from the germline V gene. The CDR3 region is CASRRDGFSGNTIYF. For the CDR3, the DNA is TGTGCCAGCAGACGGGACGGATTCTCTGGAAACACCATATATTTT.

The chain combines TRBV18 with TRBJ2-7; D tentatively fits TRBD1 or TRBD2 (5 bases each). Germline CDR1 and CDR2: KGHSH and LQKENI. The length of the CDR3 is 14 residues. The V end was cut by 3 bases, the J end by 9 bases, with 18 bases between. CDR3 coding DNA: TGTGCCAGCTCACCGGGACGGAATCCTGATGGGCAGTACTTC. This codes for CASSPGRNPDGQYF.

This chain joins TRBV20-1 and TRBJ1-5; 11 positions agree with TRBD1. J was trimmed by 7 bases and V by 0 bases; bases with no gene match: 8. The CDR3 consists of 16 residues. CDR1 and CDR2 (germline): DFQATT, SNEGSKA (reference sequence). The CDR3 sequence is CSARDWTGGSGQPQHF. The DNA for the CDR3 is TGCAGTGCTAGAGATTGGACAGGGGGCTCCGGACAGCCCCAGCATTTT.

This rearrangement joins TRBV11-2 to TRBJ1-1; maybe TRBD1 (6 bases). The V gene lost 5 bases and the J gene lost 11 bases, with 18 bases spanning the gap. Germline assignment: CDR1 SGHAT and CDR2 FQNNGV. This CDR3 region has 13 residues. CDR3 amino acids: CASSPQGGRGAFF. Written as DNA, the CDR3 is TGTGCCAGCAGCCCCCAAGGCGGGAGGGGGGCTTTCTTT.

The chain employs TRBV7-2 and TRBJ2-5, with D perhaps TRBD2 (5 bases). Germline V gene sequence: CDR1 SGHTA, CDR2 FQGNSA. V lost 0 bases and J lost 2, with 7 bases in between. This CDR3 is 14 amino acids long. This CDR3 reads CASSLADSQETQYF. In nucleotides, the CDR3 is TGTGCCAGCAGCTTAGCGGACTCTCAAGAGACCCAGTACTTC.

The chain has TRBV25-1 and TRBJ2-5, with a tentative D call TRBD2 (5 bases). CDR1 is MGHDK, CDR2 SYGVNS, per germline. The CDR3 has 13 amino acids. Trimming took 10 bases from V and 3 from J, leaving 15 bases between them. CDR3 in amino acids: CATAQTRKETQYF. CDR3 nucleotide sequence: TGTGCCACCGCACAAACTAGGAAAGAGACCCAGTACTTC.

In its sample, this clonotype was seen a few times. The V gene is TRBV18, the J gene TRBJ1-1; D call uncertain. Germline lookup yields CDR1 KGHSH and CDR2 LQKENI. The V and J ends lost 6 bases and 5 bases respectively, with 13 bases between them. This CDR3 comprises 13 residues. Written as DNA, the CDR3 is TGTGCCAGCTCGTACGGCTGGGAGACTGAAGCTTTCTTT. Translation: CASSYGWETEAFF.

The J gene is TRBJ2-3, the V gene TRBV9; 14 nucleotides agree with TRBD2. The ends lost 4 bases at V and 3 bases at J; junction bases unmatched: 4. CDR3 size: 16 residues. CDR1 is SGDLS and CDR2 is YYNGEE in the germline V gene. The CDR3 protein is CASSLGLAGATDTQYF. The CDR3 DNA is TGTGCCAGCAGCTTGGGACTAGCGGGAGCAACAGATACGCAGTATTTT.

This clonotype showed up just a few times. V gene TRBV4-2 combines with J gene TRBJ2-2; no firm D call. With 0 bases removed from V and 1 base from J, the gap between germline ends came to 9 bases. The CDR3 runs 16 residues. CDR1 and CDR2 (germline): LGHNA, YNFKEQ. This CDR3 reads CASSQERSENTGELFF. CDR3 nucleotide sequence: TGTGCCAGCAGCCAAGAGAGGAGCGAGAACACCGGGGAGCTGTTTTTT.

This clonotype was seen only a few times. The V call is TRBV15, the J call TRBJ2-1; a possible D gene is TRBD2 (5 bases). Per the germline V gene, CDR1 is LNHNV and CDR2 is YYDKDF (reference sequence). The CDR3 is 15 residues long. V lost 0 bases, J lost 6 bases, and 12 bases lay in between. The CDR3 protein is CATSRERETGNEQFF. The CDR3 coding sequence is TGTGCCACCAGCAGAGAGAGGGAAACGGGCAATGAGCAGTTCTTC.

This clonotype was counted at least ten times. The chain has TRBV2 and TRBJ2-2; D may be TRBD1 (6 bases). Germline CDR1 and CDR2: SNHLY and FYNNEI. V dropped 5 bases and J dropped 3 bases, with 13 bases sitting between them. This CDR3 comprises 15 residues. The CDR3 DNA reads TGTGCCAGCAGTAGGGGGAGTCGCGACACCGGGGAGCTGTTTTTT. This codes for CASSRGSRDTGELFF.

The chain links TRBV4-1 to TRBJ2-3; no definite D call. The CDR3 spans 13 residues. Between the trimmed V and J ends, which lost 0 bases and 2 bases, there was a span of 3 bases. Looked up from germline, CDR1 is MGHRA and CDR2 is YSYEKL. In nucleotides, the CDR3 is TGCGCCAGCAGCCAAGAACCCACAGATACGCAGTATTTT. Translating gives CASSQEPTDTQYF.